A selection of T cell receptor beta chains follows, all from one sample in a study of post-analysis software for immune sequencing data. TCRdb reprocessed the PCR reads with MiXCR, giving one entry per CDR3 protein. The data contain 400,000 to 500,000 distinct CDR3 sequences, less than 40% of them singletons. Sequenced sample: blood. The receptor set was obtained from a girl aged 2-15 years with multiple sclerosis. Each CDR3 is given with its conserved first and last residue. D genes are given only for firm matches. Size is omitted from some rows. Given values are once, few, many or a class for expanded clones.

NA,TRBV5-1,TRBJ1-2,few,CASSLGQGHYGYTF,TGCGCCAGCAGCTTGGGACAAGGGCACTATGGCTACACCTTC
NA,TRBV28,TRBJ2-7,NA,CAGSLPRASSYEQYF,TGTGCCGGCAGTTTACCCCGGGCCAGCTCCTACGAGCAGTACTTC
NA,TRBV5-1,TRBJ2-7,NA,CASSLNRDHEQYF,TGCGCCAGCAGCTTGAACAGGGACCACGAGCAGTACTTC
NA,TRBV7-2,TRBJ2-4,few,CASSQVTSLWYF,TGTGCCAGCAGCCAAGTTACTAGCTTGTGGTACTTC
NA,TRBV11-2,TRBJ2-7,NA,CATHSSHGPQAYEQYF,TGTGCCACCCACAGCTCGCATGGTCCACAGGCCTACGAGCAGTACTTC
NA,TRBV7-2,TRBJ2-1,NA,CASSGPGGYSYNEQFF,TGTGCCAGCAGCGGTCCTGGAGGCTACTCCTACAATGAGCAGTTCTTC
TRBD2,TRBV10-3,TRBJ2-4,NA,CAISDPTSGGPRGAKNIQYF,TGTGCCATCAGTGACCCAACTAGCGGGGGGCCTCGGGGGGCCAAAAACATTCAGTACTTC
NA,TRBV12-3/TRBV12-4,TRBJ2-3,NA,CASSFLPFLDTQYF,TGTGCCAGCAGCTTTCTCCCTTTTTTAGATACGCAGTATTTT
TRBD2,TRBV20-1,TRBJ2-1,NA,CSANLGTSGVNEQFF,TGCAGTGCCAACCTTGGGACTAGCGGGGTTAATGAGCAGTTCTTC
TRBD2,TRBV4-2,TRBJ2-1,NA,CASSRKSGGSYNEQFF,TGTGCCAGCAGCCGGAAGAGCGGGGGCTCCTACAATGAGCAGTTCTTC
TRBD1,TRBV6-5,TRBJ2-1,few,CASSYDGTGTSEQFF,TGTGCCAGCAGTTACGACGGGACAGGGACGTCTGAGCAGTTCTTC
NA,TRBV10-3,TRBJ2-1,few,CAISASVLNNEQFF,TGTGCCATCAGTGCGTCTGTACTAAACAATGAGCAGTTCTTC
NA,TRBV7-2,TRBJ2-1,few,CASSPKGDRYNEQFF,TGTGCCAGCAGCCCCAAAGGGGACCGATACAATGAGCAGTTCTTC
TRBD2,TRBV12-5,TRBJ2-3,few,CASGFRLAGVRDTQYF,TGTGCTAGTGGTTTCCGACTAGCGGGGGTGAGAGATACGCAGTATTTT
NA,TRBV6-2/TRBV6-3,TRBJ2-7,NA,CASSFPRPFEEQYF,TGTGCCAGCAGTTTTCCTAGACCCTTCGAGGAGCAGTACTTC
NA,TRBV12-3/TRBV12-4,TRBJ1-5,NA,CASSSQSGPQHF,TGTGCCAGCAGCTCCCAGTCGGGGCCCCAGCATTTT
TRBD2,TRBV7-8,TRBJ2-1,NA,CASSLLAGGPDEQFF,TGTGCCAGCAGCTTATTAGCGGGGGGGCCAGATGAGCAGTTCTTC
NA,TRBV5-1,TRBJ1-5,NA,CASSLPEQTNQPQHF,TGCGCCAGCAGCTTACCTGAACAGACAAATCAGCCCCAGCATTTT
NA,TRBV6-2/TRBV6-3,TRBJ2-7,NA,CASRGTADSYEQYF,TGTGCCAGCAGAGGGACCGCCGACTCCTACGAGCAGTACTTC
NA,TRBV7-2,TRBJ1-2,NA,CASSATGVTANYGYTF,TGTGCCAGCAGCGCGACAGGAGTTACAGCTAACTATGGCTACACCTTC
NA,TRBV12-3/TRBV12-4,TRBJ1-1,NA,CASRPDRKTSEAFF,TGTGCCAGCAGACCAGACAGAAAAACCTCAGAAGCTTTCTTT
TRBD2,TRBV11-2,TRBJ2-3,few,CASSLSLAGGNTDTQYF,TGTGCCAGCAGCTTATCCCTAGCGGGGGGAAACACAGATACGCAGTATTTT
TRBD2,TRBV6-1,TRBJ2-1,NA,CASIIAGEYNEQFF,TGTGCCAGCATTATAGCGGGGGAGTACAATGAGCAGTTCTTC
NA,TRBV12-3/TRBV12-4,TRBJ2-1,NA,CASRDLGTTYNEQFF,TGTGCCAGCAGGGACCTCGGGACGACCTACAATGAGCAGTTCTTC
NA,TRBV7-3,TRBJ2-7,NA,CASSPHGGSYEQYF,TGTGCCAGCAGCCCCCACGGGGGTTCCTACGAGCAGTACTTC
NA,TRBV4-3,TRBJ2-7,few,CASSQGLAYEQYF,TGCGCCAGCAGCCAAGGGTTAGCCTACGAGCAGTACTTC
NA,TRBV6-5,TRBJ2-1,NA,CASSRVGQYNEQFF,TGTGCCAGCAGTCGGGTGGGGCAATACAATGAGCAGTTCTTC
TRBD2,TRBV4-1,TRBJ2-7,NA,CASSQTSGRAYEQYF,TGCGCCAGCAGCCAAACTAGCGGGAGGGCCTATGAGCAGTACTTC
NA,TRBV12-3/TRBV12-4,TRBJ2-7,few,CASSGTGSSNEQYF,TGTGCCAGCAGTGGGACCGGGAGCTCCAACGAGCAGTACTTC
NA,TRBV3-1,TRBJ2-1,NA,CASSQRETLNEQFF,TGTGCCAGCAGCCAGAGGGAGACGCTGAATGAGCAGTTCTTC
TRBD2,TRBV11-3,TRBJ2-7,NA,CASEPGGLNEQYF,TGTGCCAGCGAACCGGGAGGGCTGAACGAGCAGTACTTC
TRBD1,TRBV5-1,TRBJ2-7,few,CASKGTVISYEQYF,TGCGCCAGCAAAGGGACAGTCATCTCCTACGAGCAGTACTTC
TRBD1,TRBV27,TRBJ2-7,NA,CASSFLDRVQYNEQYF,TGTGCCAGCAGTTTCCTCGACAGGGTTCAGTACAATGAGCAGTACTTC
NA,TRBV2,TRBJ1-2,NA,CASTRGGVNGYTF,TGTGCCAGCACTAGGGGAGGAGTGAATGGCTACACCTTC
NA,TRBV7-3,TRBJ1-1,few,CASSLTPQRSGNTEAFF,TGTGCCAGCAGCTTAACGCCCCAGAGAAGCGGGAACACTGAAGCTTTCTTT
TRBD1,TRBV30,TRBJ2-1,NA,CAWSSGGTGGYNEQFF,TGTGCCTGGAGTTCGGGAGGGACAGGGGGCTACAATGAGCAGTTCTTC
TRBD2,TRBV4-2,TRBJ2-5,NA,CASSQENWAGVETQYF,TGTGCCAGCAGCCAAGAGAATTGGGCGGGAGTAGAGACCCAGTACTTC
NA,TRBV29-1,TRBJ2-3,NA,CSVEVGTQYF,TGCAGCGTTGAAGTAGGTACGCAGTATTTT
TRBD1,TRBV18,TRBJ1-3,NA,CASSPTGASGNTIYF,TGTGCCAGCTCACCCACAGGGGCCTCTGGAAACACCATATATTTT
TRBD1,TRBV9,TRBJ1-5,NA,CASSTGEGSNQPQHF,TGTGCCAGCAGTACAGGGGAAGGGAGCAATCAGCCCCAGCATTTT
NA,TRBV7-2,TRBJ1-2,NA,CASTIDRTYGYTF,TGTGCCAGCACCATAGACAGGACATATGGCTACACCTTC
NA,TRBV20-1,TRBJ1-1,few,CSAYDRDTEAFF,TGCAGTGCTTACGACAGAGACACTGAAGCTTTCTTT
NA,TRBV29-1,TRBJ2-7,few,CSVDKTGSYEQYF,TGCAGCGTTGACAAGACAGGCTCCTACGAGCAGTACTTC
NA,TRBV7-3,TRBJ2-3,many,CASSLTSGTDTQYF,TGTGCCAGCAGCTTAACTAGCGGCACAGATACGCAGTATTTT
NA,TRBV6-1,TRBJ2-3,few,CASSPYGRDTQYF,TGTGCCAGCAGTCCCTATGGGAGGGATACGCAGTATTTT
NA,TRBV2,TRBJ1-1,NA,CASRRTAPSEAFF,TGTGCCAGCAGACGGACGGCCCCATCTGAAGCTTTCTTT
TRBD1,TRBV20-1,TRBJ1-4,NA,CSARDLGQRLEKLFF,TGCAGTGCTAGAGATCTGGGACAGCGCCTCGAAAAACTGTTTTTT
NA,TRBV7-9,TRBJ1-5,NA,CASSPGDSNQPQHF,TGTGCCAGCAGCCCAGGGGATAGCAATCAGCCCCAGCATTTT
NA,TRBV28,TRBJ2-1,few,CASSPTTSTPLGDEQFF,TGTGCCAGCAGTCCTACGACTAGTACGCCCCTTGGCGATGAGCAGTTCTTC
NA,TRBV4-2,TRBJ1-6,NA,CASSQTMNSPRHF,TGTGCCAGCAGCCAAACGATGAATTCACCCCGCCACTTT